The next 22 T cell receptor beta chains were all read from a single sample in a study of blood T cell repertoires in COVID-19. TCRdb's copy holds only in-frame clones and misses some; the assay was immunoSEQ multiplex PCR. Found here are hundreds of thousands of clones, approximately 88% of them singletons; the top ten hold around 10%. Sequenced material: PBMCs or T cells enriched from blood (not recorded which). The receptors originated from a woman aged 18-35 years who had recovered from COVID-19.

This chain uses TRBV4-3 with TRBJ2-3; tentative D call: TRBD1 (6 bases). From germline, CDR1 is LGHNA and CDR2 YSLEER. V gave up 0 bases and J gave up 7 bases, with 17 bases separating them. The CDR3 runs 16 residues. The CDR3 region is CASSQDLLGGTNTQYF. Here the CDR3 DNA reads TGCGCCAGCAGCCAAGACCTACTAGGGGGTACGAATACGCAGTATTTT.

This clone was picked up one time. The rearrangement uses TRBV20-1 and TRBJ1-1; a possible D gene is TRBD1 (5 bases). V shed 3 bases and J shed 6 bases, with 11 bases lying between them. Germline assignment: CDR1 DFQATT and CDR2 SNEGSKA (reference sequence). The CDR3 is 12 residues long. The CDR3 sequence: CSASLPGAEAFF. DNA of the CDR3: TGCAGTGCTAGTCTTCCGGGGGCTGAAGCTTTCTTT.

The chain is built from TRBV7-8 and TRBJ2-5; D may be TRBD1 (6 bases). Trimming pared 5 bases from V and 3 bases from J, leaving 13 bases between. CDR1 SGHVS and CDR2 FQNEAQ come from the germline V gene. The CDR3 is made up of 14 amino acids. CDR3 loop: CASSRGQQKETQYF. The CDR3 nucleotides are TGTGCCAGCAGCCGAGGACAGCAGAAAGAGACCCAGTACTTC. Based on the CDR3 plus reference TRBV7-8 and TRBJ2-5, the full variable domain is GAGVSQSPRYKVAKRGQDVALRCDPISGHVSLFWYQQALGQGPEFLTYFQNEAQLDKSGLPSDRFFAERPEGSVSTLKIQRTQQEDSAVYLCASSRGQQKETQYFGPGTRLLVL.

The V gene is TRBV5-1, the J gene TRBJ2-7; 7 bases are a match to TRBD2. V shed 0 bases, J shed 5 bases, and the junction held 2 bases outside the gene matches. The CDR3 is 13 residues long. Germline loops: CDR1 SGHRS, CDR2 YFSETQ. The CDR3 region is CASSLGGGDEQYF. The CDR3 nucleotides are TGCGCCAGCAGCTTGGGGGGAGGGGACGAGCAGTACTTC.

The chain has TRBV28 and TRBJ2-3; 7 nucleotides align to TRBD1. CDR1 and CDR2 (germline): MDHEN, SYDVKM. The CDR3 has 15 residues. Unmatched junction bases numbered 2, after V lost 0 bases and J lost 2 bases. Written as DNA, the CDR3 is TGTGCCAGCAGTTTATGGGGGACAGCCACAGATACGCAGTATTTT. Residues: CASSLWGTATDTQYF.

This clone was detected only once. The chain carries TRBV19 and TRBJ1-5, with 7 bases lining up with TRBD1. The trim removed 8 bases at V and 6 bases at J, leaving 10 bases unmatched. Germline CDR1 LNHDA, CDR2 SQIVND (reference sequence). This CDR3 is built from 14 residues. CDR3 residues: CASRTTGEGQPQHF. Here the CDR3 DNA reads TGTGCCAGTCGAACCACAGGGGAAGGTCAGCCCCAGCATTTT.

Only one count was recorded for this clone. The chain recombines TRBV6-5 with TRBJ1-1, with D possibly being TRBD1 (5 bases). Trimming removed 6 bases at V and 4 bases at J, with 15 bases between. The CDR3 runs to 14 residues. The germline CDR1 and CDR2 sequences are MNHEY and SVGAGI. The CDR3 loop reads CASSPTGAVTEAFF. DNA of the CDR3: TGTGCCAGCAGCCCCACTGGGGCTGTCACTGAAGCTTTCTTT.

This CDR3 is CASSVGIGQGAKSYGYTF. CDR3 DNA: TGTGCCAGCAGCGTAGGGATCGGACAGGGGGCAAAAAGCTATGGCTACACCTTC. V usage is TRBV9 and J usage is TRBJ1-2; TRBD1 matches 11 bases. The ends lost 0 bases at V and 4 bases at J; junction bases unmatched: 11. CDR1 SGDLS and CDR2 YYNGEE come from the germline V gene. The CDR3 has 18 residues.

A single count supports this clone. The chain has TRBV21-1 and TRBJ1-4; the table's D call, TRBD1, has no DNA check behind it. TRBV21-1 corresponds to a pseudogene. There are 19 residues in the CDR3. CDR3 region: CASNLAGQGANTTNEKLFF. In DNA, the CDR3 is TGTGCCAGCAACCTGGCCGGACAGGGGGCGAATACAACTAATGAAAAACTGTTTTTT.

The rearrangement links TRBV9 to TRBJ1-4; tentative D call: TRBD1 (6 bases). This CDR3 has 18 amino acids. Trimming took off 7 bases at V and 4 bases at J, with 26 bases between the two ends. Germline V gene lookup returns CDR1 SGDLS and CDR2 YYNGEE. Here the CDR3 reads CASGGAADQPRGNEKLFF. The CDR3 bases are TGTGCCAGCGGGGGGGCGGCAGATCAACCAAGGGGTAATGAAAAACTGTTTTTT.

V gene TRBV4-3 combines with J gene TRBJ2-3, with a tentative D call TRBD2 (7 bases). Germline V gene lookup returns CDR1 LGHNA and CDR2 YSLEER. This CDR3 comprises 15 residues. Trimming cost V 4 bases and J 4 bases, with 15 bases left between them. The CDR3 DNA sequence: TGCGCCAGCAGCCCCCAGAGGGGGGGGGCAGATACGCAGTATTTT. The encoded protein is CASSPQRGGADTQYF.

V and J are TRBV6-2 or TRBV6-3 and TRBJ1-2, with 7 bases fitting TRBD1. With V trimmed by 6 bases and J by 4 bases, 8 bases remained unmatched. This CDR3 is 14 amino acids long. Germline loops: CDR1 MNHEY, CDR2 SVGEGT. CDR3 protein: CASSRQGGRYGYTF. In DNA, the CDR3 is TGTGCCAGCAGCCGACAGGGTGGTCGCTATGGCTACACCTTC.

The chain joins TRBV5-4 to TRBJ2-3; 7 bases map to TRBD1. The CDR3 sequence is 12 residues long. Looked up from germline, CDR1 is SGHNT and CDR2 is YYREEE (reference sequence). With 2 bases clipped from V and 6 bases from J, the junction kept 0 bases outside the gene matches. CDR3 in amino acids: CASSLQGDTQYF. CDR3 sequence (DNA): TGTGCCAGCAGCTTACAGGGGGATACGCAGTATTTT.

This chain connects TRBV3-1 (or the pseudogene TRBV3-2) to TRBJ2-7; 9 bases match TRBD1. The CDR3 length is 14 residues. CDR1 is LGHDT and CDR2 is YNNKEL in the germline V gene (reference sequence). Losses at the gene ends were 3 bases for V and 5 bases for J; bases not matched to a gene: 5. The CDR3 sequence is CASSQGQGSDEQYF. Written as DNA, the CDR3 is TGTGCCAGCAGCCAGGGACAGGGCAGCGACGAGCAGTACTTC.

V and J are TRBV25-1 and TRBJ1-2, with 10 bases that match TRBD1. The CDR3 covers 13 residues. V was clipped by 6 bases and J by 4 bases; unmatched bases: 2. The germline gives CDR1 MGHDK, CDR2 SYGVNS. The CDR3 sequence: CASRRQGAYGYTF. In DNA form, the CDR3 reads TGTGCCAGCAGGAGACAGGGGGCCTATGGCTACACCTTC.

This chain connects TRBV27 to TRBJ2-1; 10 positions agree with TRBD1. The germline V gene encodes CDR1 MNHEY and CDR2 SMNVEV (reference sequence). This CDR3 has 15 amino acids. V was pared by 6 bases and J by 3 bases, with 5 bases of the junction left unmatched. DNA of the CDR3: TGTGCCAGCAGCGACGGGACAGGGGTCTACAATGAGCAGTTCTTC. Its protein is CASSDGTGVYNEQFF.

The rearrangement uses TRBV5-1 and TRBJ1-3; 7 nucleotides match TRBD1. Germline V gene data show CDR1 as SGHRS and CDR2 as YFSETQ. This CDR3 region has 15 residues. V lost 4 bases to trimming and J lost 1 base; unmatched junction nucleotides: 5. The CDR3 reads CASSRGQLSGNTIYF. The DNA of the CDR3 is TGCGCCAGCAGCCGGGGACAGCTATCTGGAAACACCATATATTTT.

This chain uses TRBV6-6 with TRBJ1-2; TRBD1 agrees at 10 bases. This CDR3 has 15 residues. V lost 2 bases and J lost 2; bases outside the gene matches: 2. CDR1 MNHNY and CDR2 SVGAGI come from the germline V gene (reference sequence). CDR3 nucleotides: TGTGCCAGCAGTTACGACAGGGGGCTGAACTATGGCTACACCTTC. Translated: CASSYDRGLNYGYTF.

The chain has TRBV11-2 and TRBJ1-6, with 11 nucleotides matching TRBD1. The V gene end was trimmed by 4 bases and the J gene end by 7 bases; junction bases not matched to a gene: 6. Germline CDR1 is SGHAT and CDR2 is FQNNGV. This CDR3 comprises 16 residues. In nucleotides, the CDR3 is TGTGCCAGCAGCTCCTCCGGGACAGGGGGAAATTCACCCCTCCACTTT. Its protein is CASSSSGTGGNSPLHF.

The chain employs TRBV11-2 and TRBJ1-1, with D possibly being TRBD1 (5 bases). CDR3 size: 18 residues. V lost 0 bases, J lost 5 bases, and 22 bases lay in between. Germline loops: CDR1 SGHAT, CDR2 FQNNGV. CDR3 sequence reads: CASSLDLLGPGRVTEAFF. Written as DNA, the CDR3 is TGTGCCAGCAGCTTAGACCTTTTGGGGCCGGGGAGGGTAACTGAAGCTTTCTTT. The full variable domain, with the rest looked up from reference TRBV11-2 and TRBJ1-1, is EAGVAQSPRYKIIEKRQSVAFWCNPISGHATLYWYQQILGQGPKLLIQFQNNGVVDDSQLPKDRFSAERLKGVDSTLKIQPAKLEDSAVYLCASSLDLLGPGRVTEAFFGQGTRLTVV.

This chain uses TRBV7-2 with TRBJ2-3; 11 nucleotides line up with TRBD2. Trimming took 5 bases from V and 2 from J; bases not matched to a gene: 6. CDR1 and CDR2 (germline): SGHTA, FQGNSA. The CDR3 has 16 amino acids. The CDR3 here is CASSLRLAGYTDTQYF. CDR3 bases: TGTGCCAGCAGCCTACGACTAGCGGGGTACACAGATACGCAGTATTTT.

The gene calls are TRBV15 and TRBJ1-5, with TRBD1 identical over 7 bases. Trimming took 5 bases from V and 10 from J; bases not matched to a gene: 5. The CDR3 has 12 amino acids. Germline loops: CDR1 LNHNV, CDR2 YYDKDF (reference sequence). The CDR3, as DNA: TGTGCCACCAGCCAGACAGGGATTCCCCAGCATTTT. Encoded protein: CATSQTGIPQHF.